This TCR beta chain was identified in a study of T cell repertoires in cytomegalovirus infection. The wider study: Use of recently identified HLA-C-restricted and well-studied HLA-B-restricted CMV epitopes was part of the study. In public TCR beta signatures, there were indications of both CMV infection and matching HLA type.

General observations from the study: There were HLA-C-restricted CMV-specific TCR beta clonotypes dominating the ex vivo response.

The CDR3 is 18 amino acids. CDR1 is LGHNA, CDR2 YSLEER, per germline. With 0 bases clipped from V and 1 base from J, the junction kept 9 bases outside the gene matches. Concerning this clonotype: Its antigen is unidentified.

TCRdb re-analysed the reads in MiXCR, keeping a single row per CDR3 protein. The sample holds some 800,000 distinct CDR3 sequences; over 25% are singletons and the top ten take around 12%. This TCR was recovered from a human donor in good health (CMV status not recorded). Some clones in this sample may be carry-over from other donors' samples. This chain uses TRBV4-3 with TRBJ2-3, with TRBD2 matching 8 bases. The material sequenced was cultured CD8+ T cells from PBMCs, taken from culture after CMV antigen stimulation. The CDR3 is CASSQDRGGGPGTDTQYF. The CDR3 DNA reads as TGCGCCAGCAGCCAAGACCGGGGGGGCGGTCCTGGCACAGATACGCAGTATTTT.